Below, 12 T cell receptor beta chains from the same sample are listed, as sequenced in a study of CD8+CD57+ T cells in acquired aplastic anemia (dated by TCRdb to about 2018). These reads were obtained on an Illumina HiSeq 2000. Genomic DNA was used as template for profiling of TCR beta VDJ combinations and CDR3 sequences. TCRdb redid the processing of the public reads, applying fastp at Q25 and MiXCR, and retained in-frame beta chains. Each CDR3 protein gets just one entry, which takes the most common genes and DNA from the rows behind it. The sample table shows 400,000 to 450,000 distinct CDR3 sequences, and around 72% are seen once. The ten largest clones add up to 3.5% to 4.5% of the sample. The specimen was sorted CD4+, CD8+, or CD8+CD57+ T cells (not recorded which) from PBMCs. All receptors derive from a human donor in good health, serving as a control.

This clonotype was counted only a few times. V gene TRBV29-1 combines with J gene TRBJ2-1, with 7 nucleotides matching TRBD2. The CDR3 length is 10 residues. The germline V gene has CDR1 SQVTM and CDR2 ANQGSEA. V shed 7 bases and J 10 bases; nucleotides not matched to a gene: 4. In nucleotides, the CDR3 is TGCAGCGGGAGTAGCGGGGAGCAGTTCTTC. This gives the protein CSGSSGEQFF.

The gene calls are TRBV10-3 and TRBJ2-3, with D tentatively TRBD2 (5 bases). This CDR3 region has 13 residues. Germline CDR1 and CDR2: ENHRY and SYGVKD. V lost 10 bases, J lost 1 base, and 12 bases lay in between. The CDR3 protein is CATKLEGTDTQYF. CDR3 nucleotides: TGTGCCACGAAGCTGGAGGGCACAGATACGCAGTATTTT.

J is TRBJ1-6 and V is TRBV25-1, with 7 positions matching TRBD1. The CDR3 loop spans 16 amino acids. The V gene's germline CDR1 is MGHDK and CDR2 SYGVNS. Trimming at V came to 6 bases and at J to 17 bases, leaving 22 bases not matched to a gene. This CDR3 is CASRGRTGTGGYTVHF. As DNA, the CDR3 is TGTGCCAGCAGGGGACGGACAGGAACAGGCGGATATACAGTCCACTTT.

V usage is TRBV5-4 and J usage is TRBJ1-2, with 7 bases matching TRBD1. Unmatched junction bases numbered 15, after V lost 9 bases and J lost 4 bases. The CDR3 loop spans 15 amino acids. Germline lookup yields CDR1 SGHNT and CDR2 YYREEE (reference sequence). The CDR3 sequence is CATLGPGQLGYGYTF. DNA for the CDR3: TGTGCCACGTTAGGTCCGGGACAGCTGGGCTATGGCTACACCTTC.

This chain joins TRBV11-2 and TRBJ1-1, with D possibly matching TRBD1 (5 bases). The germline gives CDR1 SGHAT, CDR2 FQNNGV. The CDR3 is made up of 15 amino acids. DNA for the CDR3: TGTAGCGTGAGCGCGAGCGGGGACTCGAACACTGAAGCTTTCTTT. Translation: CSVSASGDSNTEAFF.

The CDR3 region is CATSTGGEADTQYF. The CDR3 DNA reads as TGTGCCACCAGCACAGGGGGGGAGGCAGATACGCAGTATTTT. The rearrangement joins TRBV15 to TRBJ2-3, with D perhaps being TRBD1 or TRBD2 (7 bases each). The CDR3 is 14 amino acids. Trimming took 4 bases from V and 4 from J, leaving 12 bases between them. Germline V gene sequence: CDR1 LNHNV, CDR2 YYDKDF (reference sequence).

This chain links TRBV20-1 with TRBJ2-7; D not certain. Deletions cut 6 bases from V and 4 bases from J, with 22 bases between. Germline V lookup: CDR1 DFQATT, CDR2 SNEGSKA (reference sequence). This CDR3 spans 15 amino acids. CDR3 in amino acids: CSARFANTGSYEQYF. The CDR3 DNA follows: TGCAGTGCCCGTTTCGCGAATACCGGCTCTTACGAGCAGTACTTC.

CDR3 coding DNA: TGTGCCAGCAGCTTAGCGGGACAGGGCCAAGAGACCCAGTACTTC. Protein: CASSLAGQGQETQYF. This chain uses TRBV7-2 with TRBJ2-5; TRBD1 matches 9 bases. V shed 0 bases, J shed 1 base, and the junction held 0 bases outside the gene matches. Per the germline V gene, CDR1 is SGHTA and CDR2 is FQGNSA. This CDR3 has 15 residues.

CDR3 sequence reads: CASTHGGGGFYEQYF. The CDR3 DNA reads as TGTGCCAGCACGCATGGGGGCGGCGGTTTCTATGAGCAGTACTTC. The chain is built from TRBV7-3 and TRBJ2-7; tentatively, D is TRBD1 (6 bases). CDR1 is SGHTA, CDR2 FQGTGA, per germline. V lost 7 bases, J lost 7 bases, and 23 bases lay in between. The CDR3 has 15 residues.

To note about this clonotype: A read error is possible here, since a much larger clone lies one base away. The V and J genes are TRBV3-1 and TRBJ1-5; D possibly corresponds to TRBD1 (5 bases). Germline CDR1 is LGHDT and CDR2 is YNNKEL (reference sequence). CDR3 length equals 17 residues. The DNA of the CDR3 is TGTGCCAGCGGCCAAGAGGGACCGAGCTATAGCAATCAGCCCCAGCATTTT. Its translation: CASGQEGPSYSNQPQHF.

This clonotype was counted many times. J is TRBJ1-5 and V is TRBV6-6; the D gene is possibly TRBD1 (5 bases). Germline V lookup: CDR1 MNHNY, CDR2 SVGAGI (reference sequence). Trimming shortened V by 5 bases and J by 7 bases, and 12 bases separated the two germline ends. The CDR3 loop spans 13 amino acids. CDR3 sequence reads: CASSATGHQPQHF. As DNA, the CDR3 is TGTGCCAGCAGTGCTACAGGACACCAGCCCCAGCATTTT.

The rearrangement links TRBV12-3 or TRBV12-4 to TRBJ1-1; a weak D match, TRBD1 (6 bases). This CDR3 contains 14 residues. Trimming shortened V by 6 bases and J by 0 bases, and 11 bases separated the two germline ends. CDR3 coding DNA: TGTGCCAGCAGCGCGCGGACAGTGAACACTGAAGCTTTCTTT. This gives the protein CASSARTVNTEAFF.